Sequencing of this T cell receptor beta chain was carried out in a study of tumor-infiltrating lymphocytes in primary liver carcinoma. Study context: The number of productive TCRbeta reads per sample ranged from roughly 3.5 to 7.13 million and was similar across tissue types.

Germline assignment: CDR1 SGHAT and CDR2 FQDESV (reference sequence). With 6 bases removed from V and 7 bases from J, the gap between germline ends came to 25 bases. The CDR3 is 17 residues long. Constant-region priming of around 490 ng total RNA yielded TCR beta cDNA. A slightly modified ARM-PCR protocol with three nested multiplex PCR rounds produced these TCR beta libraries. The first two PCR rounds used TRBV1-TRBV30 forward primers with a C-beta reverse primer, 9 to 11 cycles each. MiXCR was run by TCRdb on the multiplex PCR reads, yielding one entry per CDR3 protein. Of 40,000 to 60,000 distinct CDR3 sequences in the sample, approximately 70% were seen once. Study-level findings and limits: Among top clones, only about 7-24% appeared in all five tumor regions.

A remark on this clonotype: Its target is not known.

Both RNA and DNA were isolated together from around 20-30 mg of bulk tissue that had not been sorted. Tumors were each sampled at five separate regions. Tumor samples all exceeded 85% viable tumor cells. The sequenced sample consisted of liver tumor tissue from sampling region 5. Subset given: tumor region T5, tumor centre. The TCR sequence derives from a man aged 35-49 years with primary liver carcinoma and hepatitis B virus infection. The chain links TRBV11-1 to TRBJ2-1, with D hard to call. The CDR3: CASRFRPQISLENEQFF. CDR3 nucleotides: TGTGCCAGCAGATTTAGGCCTCAGATATCCCTTGAGAATGAGCAGTTCTTC.